These 22 T cell receptor beta chains originate from one sample sequenced in a study of shared clonotypes between healthy human individuals. Produced via immunoSEQ multiplex PCR; TCRdb's table is partial and in-frame only. The data hold over 2 million clones, with roughly 95% observed a single time. CD45RO-negative, CCR7-positively selected cells formed the naive CD8 fraction, excluding terminally differentiated effector memory CD45RA+ cells. The sequenced sample was naive CD8+ T cells sorted from blood. The receptor source for this set is a young man in good health.

This clone was counted once. V gene TRBV15 combines with J gene TRBJ2-3; 8 positions match TRBD1. The CDR3 contains 14 residues. Per germline, CDR1 LNHNV and CDR2 YYDKDF (reference sequence). V was clipped by 5 bases and J by 6 bases; unmatched bases: 7. CDR3 sequence: CATSQGAFLDTQYF. The CDR3 DNA reads as TGTGCCACCAGCCAGGGGGCGTTTTTGGATACGCAGTATTTT.

The V gene is TRBV27, the J gene TRBJ2-7; no clear D gene. Germline-derived CDR1 and CDR2 are MNHEY and SMNVEV (reference sequence). V lost 5 bases to trimming and J lost 3 bases, with 11 bases between them. The CDR3 sequence is 13 residues long. The CDR3 DNA follows: TGTGCCAGCAGTCCCCAGATCTTCTACGAGCAGTACTTC. Protein: CASSPQIFYEQYF.

This clone was recorded once. The CDR3 loop is CASERTDDYEQYF. CDR3 coding DNA: TGTGCCAGCGAACGGACAGACGACTACGAGCAGTACTTC. The genes are TRBV7-9 and TRBJ2-7, with D perhaps TRBD1 (6 bases). Germline V lookup: CDR1 SEHNR, CDR2 FQNEAQ (reference sequence). The V gene lost 8 bases and the J gene lost 3 bases, with 14 bases spanning the gap. The CDR3 is 13 residues long. Combining the CDR3 with reference TRBV7-9 and TRBJ2-7 gives the whole variable domain DTGVSQNPRHKITKRGQNVTFRCDPISEHNRLYWYRQTLGQGPEFLTYFQNEAQLEKSRLLSDRFSAERPKGSFSTLEIQRTEQGDSAMYLCASERTDDYEQYFGPGTRLTVT.

This chain uses TRBV2 with TRBJ1-1; tentative D call: TRBD1 (6 bases). The CDR3 is 14 amino acids. CDR1 and CDR2 (germline): SNHLY, FYNNEI. The germline V and J ends were trimmed by 9 bases and 4 bases, with 18 bases remaining between them. The CDR3 loop is CARSGYRVGTEAFF. In nucleotides, the CDR3 is TGTGCCAGAAGCGGATACAGGGTCGGCACTGAAGCTTTCTTT.

The chain carries TRBV19 and TRBJ2-1, with no clear D. Per germline, CDR1 LNHDA and CDR2 SQIVND (reference sequence). This CDR3 contains 13 residues. V was trimmed by 8 bases and J by 8 bases, leaving 16 bases between them. CDR3 amino acids: CASVGMGYDEQFF. DNA for the CDR3: TGTGCCAGTGTGGGAATGGGGTATGATGAGCAGTTCTTC. Filled out from reference TRBV19 and TRBJ2-1, the complete variable domain reads DGGITQSPKYLFRKEGQNVTLSCEQNLNHDAMYWYRQDPGQGLRLIYYSQIVNDFQKGDIAEGYSVSREKKESFPLTVTSAQKNPTAFYLCASVGMGYDEQFFGPGTRLTVL.

The chain recombines TRBV5-6 with TRBJ2-5; 9 bases match TRBD2. V gave up 6 bases and J gave up 4 bases; unmatched junction bases: 16. This CDR3 comprises 17 residues. Germline CDR1 is SGHDT and CDR2 is YYEEEE. CDR3: CASTTEGAGGLPETQYF. The CDR3 DNA reads as TGTGCCAGCACTACCGAAGGAGCGGGAGGCCTTCCAGAGACCCAGTACTTC. Combining the CDR3 with reference TRBV5-6 and TRBJ2-5 gives the whole variable domain DAGVTQSPTHLIKTRGQQVTLRCSPKSGHDTVSWYQQALGQGPQFIFQYYEEEERQRGNFPDRFSGHQFPNYSSELNVNALLLGDSALYLCASTTEGAGGLPETQYFGPGTRLLVL.

This rearrangement joins TRBV11-2 to TRBJ2-3; a possible D gene is TRBD1 (6 bases). The CDR3 consists of 16 residues. V lost 3 bases and J lost 2, with 15 bases in between. Germline V CDR1 and CDR2: SGHAT, FQNNGV. In nucleotides, the CDR3 is TGTGCCAGCAGCTTTAACAGGGCAGACTCCACAGATACGCAGTATTTT. Translating it yields CASSFNRADSTDTQYF. Based on the CDR3 plus reference TRBV11-2 and TRBJ2-3, the full variable domain is EAGVAQSPRYKIIEKRQSVAFWCNPISGHATLYWYQQILGQGPKLLIQFQNNGVVDDSQLPKDRFSAERLKGVDSTLKIQPAKLEDSAVYLCASSFNRADSTDTQYFGPGTRLTVL.

In DNA, the CDR3 is TGCGCCAGCAGCCCCGATACGGAGACAGCGGAGTACTACGAGCAGTACTTC. Translation gives CASSPDTETAEYYEQYF. This chain connects TRBV4-1 to TRBJ2-7; D is possibly TRBD1 or TRBD2 (5 bases each). This CDR3 spans 17 amino acids. V lost 4 bases, J lost 3 bases, and 22 bases lay in between. Germline V gene sequence: CDR1 MGHRA, CDR2 YSYEKL.

The chain joins TRBV5-7 to TRBJ2-7; 8 nucleotides line up with TRBD2. TRBV5-7 is an ORF, and what it does is uncertain. V lost 0 bases to trimming and J lost 2 bases; unmatched junction nucleotides: 1. This CDR3 contains 14 residues. The CDR3 loop is CASSLGTSTYEQYF. The CDR3 DNA reads TGTGCCAGCAGCTTGGGGACTAGCACCTACGAGCAGTACTTC.

This clone was recorded once. This rearrangement joins TRBV6-6 to TRBJ2-3; D is uncertain. The germline V gene has CDR1 MNHNY and CDR2 SVGAGI (reference sequence). Trimming took off 8 bases at V and 1 base at J, with 13 bases between the two ends. CDR3 length: 14 amino acids. The DNA for the CDR3 is TGTGCCAGCGCCGCTGAGGCGGGCACAGATACGCAGTATTTT. Amino acids: CASAAEAGTDTQYF.

The chain recombines TRBV15 with TRBJ2-7; weak D call: TRBD1 (5 bases). This CDR3 region has 16 residues. Between the trimmed V and J ends, which lost 0 bases and 0 bases, there was a span of 12 bases. Germline loops: CDR1 LNHNV, CDR2 YYDKDF (reference sequence). Here the CDR3 reads CATSRDSAGNSYEQYF. The CDR3 nucleotides read TGTGCCACCAGCAGAGATTCGGCAGGGAACTCCTACGAGCAGTACTTC.

This chain links TRBV2 with TRBJ2-6; D is unclear. CDR3 length equals 15 residues. The germline V and J ends were trimmed by 9 bases and 0 bases, with 12 bases remaining between them. Germline CDR1 is SNHLY and CDR2 is FYNNEI. CDR3 sequence: CASSKGLSGANVLTF. The CDR3 DNA reads TGTGCCAGTTCGAAAGGGCTCTCTGGGGCCAACGTCCTGACTTTC.

The chain recombines TRBV5-1 with TRBJ1-3; the D is unclear. The CDR3 is 17 residues long. Between the trimmed V and J ends, which lost 0 bases and 0 bases, there was a span of 13 bases. The germline CDR1 and CDR2 sequences are SGHRS and YFSETQ. CDR3: CASSLAILGFSGNTIYF. The CDR3 DNA reads TGCGCCAGCAGCTTGGCGATTTTGGGATTCTCTGGAAACACCATATATTTT.

In regard to this clone: The same CDR3 arises from other DNA sequences in this sample as well. V usage is TRBV11-2 and J usage is TRBJ2-7; D not resolved. The CDR3 spans 12 residues. Between the trimmed V and J ends, which lost 3 bases and 1 base, there was a span of 4 bases. Germline loops: CDR1 SGHAT, CDR2 FQNNGV. CDR3 nucleotides: TGTGCCAGCAGCTTTTCGTCCTACGAGCAGTACTTC. Translating it yields CASSFSSYEQYF.

V is TRBV7-9 and J is TRBJ2-7, with 9 bases matching TRBD1. Germline CDR1 reads SEHNR; CDR2 reads FQNEAQ (reference sequence). CDR3 length: 15 amino acids. The ends lost 7 bases at V and 6 bases at J; junction bases unmatched: 13. In DNA form, the CDR3 reads TGTGCCAGCAACTCACCGGGACAGGGCTACGGCGAGCAGTACTTC. It is translated as CASNSPGQGYGEQYF.

The chain couples TRBV5-1 to TRBJ2-7; TRBD1 matches 8 bases. This CDR3 has 15 residues. The ends lost 4 bases at V and 4 bases at J; junction bases unmatched: 10. Germline V gene sequence: CDR1 SGHRS, CDR2 YFSETQ. The CDR3 DNA sequence: TGCGCCAGCAGCCTGAGCCATACAGGGGGATACGAGCAGTACTTC. This translates into CASSLSHTGGYEQYF.

The chain recombines TRBV28 with TRBJ2-7, with 9 bases fitting TRBD2. CDR3 length: 14 amino acids. The J segment lost 5 bases and the V segment lost 6 bases, leaving 8 bases of the junction unmatched. CDR1 is MDHEN and CDR2 is SYDVKM in the germline V gene. The CDR3 sequence: CASRLSGGGHEQYF. The CDR3 DNA follows: TGTGCCAGCAGGCTTAGCGGGGGTGGCCACGAGCAGTACTTC.

The V call is TRBV29-1, the J call TRBJ2-2; a possible D gene is TRBD1 (5 bases). The V gene lost 7 bases and the J gene lost 7 bases, with 16 bases spanning the gap. The CDR3 covers 13 residues. From germline, CDR1 is SQVTM and CDR2 ANQGSEA. Written as DNA, the CDR3 is TGCAGCGGGATGGGGCGAACGAGCGGGGAGCTGTTTTTT. Translating it yields CSGMGRTSGELFF.

The rearrangement uses TRBV28 and TRBJ1-1; D is uncertain. Trimming removed 0 bases from V and 1 base from J, with 6 bases in between. The CDR3 extends over 14 amino acids. CDR1 and CDR2 (germline): MDHEN, SYDVKM. CDR3 loop: CASSLWSENTEAFF. Here the CDR3 DNA reads TGTGCCAGCAGTTTATGGTCTGAGAACACTGAAGCTTTCTTT.

The chain carries TRBV19 and TRBJ2-3; D gene uncertain. This CDR3 is built from 16 residues. Looked up from germline, CDR1 is LNHDA and CDR2 is SQIVND (reference sequence). V lost 3 bases and J 4 bases, leaving 17 bases between the germline ends. The CDR3: CASSILTTSGADTQYF. The CDR3 DNA follows: TGTGCCAGTAGTATTCTGACAACATCTGGGGCAGATACGCAGTATTTT.

V is TRBV5-1 and J is TRBJ1-1, with D perhaps TRBD1 (5 bases). Trimming shortened V by 4 bases and J by 0 bases, and 13 bases separated the two germline ends. The CDR3 contains 15 residues. Germline lookup yields CDR1 SGHRS and CDR2 YFSETQ. The CDR3 reads CASSPVGAMNTEAFF. CDR3 nucleotides: TGCGCCAGCAGCCCAGTTGGGGCGATGAACACTGAAGCTTTCTTT.

This rearrangement joins TRBV5-5 to TRBJ2-7; 7 bases are a match to TRBD1. J lost 6 bases, V lost 4 bases, and 10 bases had no gene match. From germline, CDR1 is SGHKS and CDR2 YYEKEE (reference sequence). The CDR3 consists of 14 residues. The CDR3 sequence is CASSLADRAFEQYF. DNA for the CDR3: TGTGCCAGCAGCCTCGCCGACAGGGCATTCGAGCAGTACTTC.